The present entry profiles one T cell receptor (beta chain) with its context. The sample is drawn from a study of blood T cell repertoires in COVID-19. The overall study: Sources were T cells, B-cell-depleted T cells, or PBMCs; the material itself was cDNA or gDNA.

Unmatched junction bases numbered 5, after V lost 6 bases and J lost 6 bases. The CDR3 contains 14 residues. Germline CDR1 reads MRHNA; CDR2 reads SNTAGT. Assay: immunoSEQ multiplex PCR; the TCRdb copy retains only in-frame clones and omits some. Of approximately 93,000 clones in the sample, 86% were seen once. The V gene is TRBV6-4, the J gene TRBJ1-5, with 10 bases fitting TRBD1. The material sequenced was peripheral blood. The TCR was taken from a man in his fifties with active or convalescent COVID-19. The CDR3 sequence: CASSLRTGGQPQHF. The CDR3 DNA reads as TGTGCCAGCAGCTTGAGGACAGGGGGTCAGCCCCAGCATTTT.